These 29 T cell receptor beta chains originate from one sample sequenced in a study of cytomegalovirus exposure and HLA in healthy donors. Amplification used 60 Vbeta primers and 13 Jbeta primers. This table comes from immunoSEQ multiplex PCR, and its TCRdb copy is limited to in-frame clones, with some not included. The data show about 170,000 clones, 70% to 90% seen once. Material: PBMCs. The source of these receptors is a young man in good health and CMV-seropositive.

The genes are TRBV7-6 and TRBJ2-1; the match to TRBD2 covers 11 bases. The CDR3 is made up of 17 amino acids. V was pared by 5 bases and J by 5 bases, with 11 bases of the junction left unmatched. Germline V gene data show CDR1 as SGHVS and CDR2 as FNYEAQ. In nucleotides, the CDR3 is TGTGCCAGCAGCCCCGGGACTAGCGGATCCGCCGACAATGAGCAGTTCTTC. The encoded protein is CASSPGTSGSADNEQFF.

The chain joins TRBV5-1 to TRBJ2-3, with 7 bases lining up with TRBD1. Germline-derived CDR1 and CDR2 are SGHRS and YFSETQ. The CDR3 sequence is 16 residues long. V dropped 7 bases and J dropped 2; count of bases not matched to a gene: 13. The CDR3 protein is CASRKGQASFTDTQYF. CDR3 in DNA: TGCGCCAGCCGAAAAGGACAGGCTAGCTTCACAGATACGCAGTATTTT. The whole variable domain, remainder taken from reference TRBV5-1 and TRBJ2-3, is KAGVTQTPRYLIKTRGQQVTLSCSPISGHRSVSWYQQTPGQGLQFLFEYFSETQRNKGNFPGRFSGRQFSNSRSEMNVSTLELGDSALYLCASRKGQASFTDTQYFGPGTRLTVL.

The V call is TRBV27, the J call TRBJ1-5; 9 bases line up with TRBD1. Unmatched junction bases numbered 4, after V lost 6 bases and J lost 1 base. Germline loops: CDR1 MNHEY, CDR2 SMNVEV (reference sequence). This CDR3 has 15 amino acids. CDR3 in amino acids: CASRQGAGSNQPQHF. The CDR3 coding sequence is TGTGCCAGCAGACAGGGGGCCGGGAGCAATCAGCCCCAGCATTTT.

The CDR3 is CASSVWEIPGGAFF. In DNA form, the CDR3 reads TGTGCCAGCAGCGTATGGGAGATTCCAGGGGGAGCTTTCTTT. This chain uses TRBV5-4 with TRBJ1-1, with 7 positions matching TRBD1. The length of the CDR3 is 14 residues. CDR1 SGHNT and CDR2 YYREEE come from the germline V gene (reference sequence). Unmatched junction bases numbered 13, after V lost 4 bases and J lost 10 bases.

The genes are TRBV12-5 and TRBJ2-3; D possibly corresponds to TRBD2 (6 bases). The CDR3 runs 15 residues. CDR1 and CDR2 (germline): LGHNT, FRNRAP. Trimming shortened V by 5 bases and J by 0 bases, and 12 bases separated the two germline ends. The CDR3 coding sequence is TGTGCTAGTGGTCCAGCGGGTACTAGCACAGATACGCAGTATTTT. Translating it yields CASGPAGTSTDTQYF.

The V gene is TRBV13, the J gene TRBJ2-7, with D possibly being TRBD1 (8 bases). Trimming left V 4 bases short and J 2 bases short, with 15 bases between. Germline CDR1 reads PRHDT; CDR2 reads FYEKMQ (reference sequence). The CDR3 is 15 amino acids. The chain's CDR3 is CASSSNRGGTYEQYF. The CDR3 DNA reads TGTGCCAGCAGCTCGAACAGGGGGGGCACCTACGAGCAGTACTTC.

This sequence joins TRBV5-1 and TRBJ2-5, with D perhaps TRBD2 (6 bases). Trimming left V 5 bases short and J 5 bases short, with 16 bases between. Germline V gives CDR1 SGHRS, CDR2 YFSETQ. The CDR3 length is 14 residues. The CDR3, as DNA: TGCGCCAGCAGGCCTAGACTAGTCTGGGAGACCCAGTACTTC. Protein: CASRPRLVWETQYF.

The gene calls are TRBV19 and TRBJ2-7, with D possibly TRBD2 on 6 matching bases. CDR1 and CDR2 from the germline V gene are LNHDA and SQIVND (reference sequence). V was clipped by 4 bases and J by 2 bases, with 15 bases between them. The CDR3 has 15 amino acids. In nucleotides, the CDR3 is TGTGCCAGTAGTAAGGAGGGCGGGGTCCCCTACGAGCAGTACTTC. This codes for CASSKEGGVPYEQYF.

The chain combines TRBV11-2 with TRBJ2-1; tentatively, D is TRBD1 (5 bases). This CDR3 spans 15 amino acids. Germline V gene data show CDR1 as SGHAT and CDR2 as FQNNGV. Trimming stripped 1 base from V and 3 bases from J, with 10 bases between. The CDR3 reads CASSLGTQGYNEQFF. The CDR3 nucleotides are TGTGCCAGCAGCTTAGGAACCCAGGGCTACAATGAGCAGTTCTTC.

This chain uses TRBV7-9 with TRBJ2-1; 11 bases fit TRBD2. The CDR3 length is 16 residues. From germline, CDR1 is SEHNR and CDR2 FQNEAQ (reference sequence). V shed 5 bases, J shed 3 bases, and the junction held 6 bases outside the gene matches. CDR3 sequence: CASSPTSGSGYNEQFF. CDR3 DNA sequence: TGTGCCAGCAGCCCAACTAGCGGGAGCGGCTACAATGAGCAGTTCTTC.

The rearrangement uses TRBV5-6 and TRBJ1-1; D is perhaps TRBD1 (5 bases). Trimming cost V 2 bases and J 6 bases, with 8 bases left between them. Germline V CDR1 and CDR2: SGHDT, YYEEEE. This CDR3 has 12 amino acids. For the CDR3, the DNA is TGTGCCAGCAGCTTTTGGGGGGCTGAAGCTTTCTTT. Amino acid sequence: CASSFWGAEAFF.

The count of this clone is one. This chain links TRBV5-1 with TRBJ2-1; TRBD2 agrees at 10 bases. V lost 7 bases and J lost 4; bases outside the gene matches: 8. The CDR3 covers 15 residues. From germline, CDR1 is SGHRS and CDR2 YFSETQ. CDR3 nucleotides: TGCGCCAGCCAGACTAGCGGGTGGGGATACAATGAGCAGTTCTTC. Encoded protein: CASQTSGWGYNEQFF.

This chain connects TRBV11-3 to TRBJ2-7; a weak D match, TRBD2 (6 bases). The germline CDR1 and CDR2 sequences are SGHNT and YENEEA. The V end was cut by 1 base, the J end by 3 bases, with 10 bases between. The CDR3 extends over 14 amino acids. The CDR3 nucleotides read TGTGCCAGCAGCTTAGCGGGCGGGGTCTACGAGCAGTACGTC. Protein sequence: CASSLAGGVYEQYV.

As to this clone: The junction and the germline gene differ at one end; a read error may be behind it. This chain links TRBV7-9 with TRBJ2-7, with TRBD1 as a possible D gene (6 bases). CDR1 and CDR2 (germline): SEHNR, FQNEAQ (reference sequence). The CDR3 extends over 16 amino acids. CDR3 in amino acids: CSSTGSGQGNSYEQYF. The DNA for the CDR3 is TGTTCCAGCACCGGATCCGGTCAGGGGAACTCCTACGAGCAGTACTTC.

J is TRBJ1-2 and V is TRBV2, with D perhaps matching TRBD1 (5 bases). This CDR3 has 13 residues. With 6 bases removed from V and 8 bases from J, the gap between germline ends came to 16 bases. The germline gives CDR1 SNHLY, CDR2 FYNNEI. This CDR3 is CASRGEGPRGYTF. CDR3 DNA: TGTGCCAGCAGAGGGGAGGGCCCGAGGGGCTACACCTTC.

The chain combines TRBV7-9 with TRBJ1-6; perhaps TRBD1 as D (6 bases). CDR3 size: 16 residues. Deletions cut 1 base from V and 0 bases from J, with 7 bases between. Germline values: CDR1 SEHNR, CDR2 FQNEAQ (reference sequence). The CDR3 is CASSLGGPSYNSPLHF. Written as DNA, the CDR3 is TGTGCCAGCAGCTTAGGGGGGCCCTCCTATAATTCACCCCTCCACTTT. The whole variable domain, filled in from reference TRBV7-9 and TRBJ1-6, reads DTGVSQNPRHKITKRGQNVTFRCDPISEHNRLYWYRQTLGQGPEFLTYFQNEAQLEKSRLLSDRFSAERPKGSFSTLEIQRTEQGDSAMYLCASSLGGPSYNSPLHFGNGTRLTVT.

The V gene is TRBV19, the J gene TRBJ2-2; TRBD2 aligns across 7 bases. Unmatched junction bases numbered 11, after V lost 10 bases and J lost 6 bases. The CDR3 spans 14 residues. Per germline, CDR1 LNHDA and CDR2 SQIVND (reference sequence). CDR3 nucleotides: TGTGCCACAACGGGAGGTAGTCGTTCCGGGGAGCTGTTTTTT. Residues: CATTGGSRSGELFF.

The chain has TRBV19 and TRBJ1-1, with D perhaps matching TRBD1 (6 bases). From germline, CDR1 is LNHDA and CDR2 SQIVND (reference sequence). V was pared by 5 bases and J by 5 bases, with 24 bases between. CDR3 length: 17 residues. The CDR3: CASSLGGHRERRTEAFF. For the CDR3, the DNA is TGTGCCAGTAGTCTAGGAGGGCACAGGGAACGACGGACTGAAGCTTTCTTT.

The chain is built from TRBV5-5 and TRBJ1-4; TRBD1 matches 7 bases. Germline assignment: CDR1 SGHKS and CDR2 YYEKEE (reference sequence). With V trimmed by 1 base and J by 4 bases, 4 bases remained unmatched. The CDR3 loop spans 15 amino acids. CDR3 region: CASSLYDRDNEKLFF. CDR3 DNA sequence: TGTGCCAGCAGCTTGTATGACAGGGATAATGAAAAACTGTTTTTT. Filled out from reference TRBV5-5 and TRBJ1-4, the complete variable domain reads DAGVTQSPTHLIKTRGQQVTLRCSPISGHKSVSWYQQVLGQGPQFIFQYYEKEERGRGNFPDRFSARQFPNYSSELNVNALLLGDSALYLCASSLYDRDNEKLFFGSGTQLSVL.

V gene TRBV7-9 combines with J gene TRBJ2-2; maybe TRBD2 (6 bases). Germline loops: CDR1 SEHNR, CDR2 FQNEAQ (reference sequence). The CDR3 has 16 amino acids. Between the trimmed V and J ends, which lost 1 base and 6 bases, there was a span of 15 bases. CDR3: CASSLGDSAGAGELFF. The CDR3 nucleotides are TGTGCCAGCAGCTTAGGGGACTCTGCTGGAGCCGGGGAGCTGTTTTTT. The full variable domain, rest sourced from reference TRBV7-9 and TRBJ2-2, is DTGVSQNPRHKITKRGQNVTFRCDPISEHNRLYWYRQTLGQGPEFLTYFQNEAQLEKSRLLSDRFSAERPKGSFSTLEIQRTEQGDSAMYLCASSLGDSAGAGELFFGEGSRLTVL.

The rearrangement links TRBV28 to TRBJ1-2, with D perhaps matching TRBD1 (6 bases). The germline gives CDR1 MDHEN, CDR2 SYDVKM. V was shortened by 6 bases and J by 1 base, with 18 bases between the two germline ends. The CDR3 loop spans 16 amino acids. The CDR3 DNA sequence: TGTGCCAGCAGAACTGGACAGATGCCCCTTAACTATGGCTACACCTTC. This translates into CASRTGQMPLNYGYTF.

The chain is built from TRBV10-3 and TRBJ2-1, with 8 bases aligning to TRBD1. Germline V gene lookup returns CDR1 ENHRY and CDR2 SYGVKD. With V trimmed by 2 bases and J by 5 bases, 8 bases remained unmatched. This CDR3 has 16 residues. The CDR3 DNA sequence: TGTGCCATCAGTGAGGGCCCCGGACAGGGCAACAATGAGCAGTTCTTC. Protein product: CAISEGPGQGNNEQFF.

This rearrangement joins TRBV28 to TRBJ1-5; D unresolved. The ends were cut back, 8 bases at V and 2 bases at J, with 13 bases in the middle. The CDR3 is 14 amino acids. CDR1 and CDR2 from the germline V gene are MDHEN and SYDVKM. CDR3 loop: CASGDLAGNQPQHF. In DNA form, the CDR3 reads TGTGCCAGCGGAGACCTTGCTGGCAATCAGCCCCAGCATTTT.

A word on this clone: This sample also contains other DNA sequences that code for the same CDR3. This chain joins TRBV9 and TRBJ2-1; 8 nucleotides align to TRBD2. V was clipped by 1 base and J by 3 bases; unmatched bases: 3. Germline V gene sequence: CDR1 SGDLS, CDR2 YYNGEE. The CDR3 is 15 amino acids. DNA of the CDR3: TGTGCCAGCAGCGTATCAGGGACTAGCTACAATGAGCAGTTCTTC. Its translation is CASSVSGTSYNEQFF.

This chain uses TRBV11-3 with TRBJ2-7; perhaps TRBD2 as D (6 bases). CDR3 size: 16 residues. CDR1 and CDR2 (germline): SGHNT, YENEEA. Between the trimmed V and J ends, which lost 4 bases and 0 bases, there was a span of 16 bases. The CDR3 protein is CASSSRRGLSSYEQYF. The CDR3 DNA follows: TGTGCCAGCAGCTCGAGACGGGGGTTAAGCTCCTACGAGCAGTACTTC.

V usage is TRBV6-1 and J usage is TRBJ1-4, with 9 bases that match TRBD1. Germline loops: CDR1 MNHNS, CDR2 SASEGT. V trimming: 10 bases; J trimming: 7 bases; junction bases outside the gene matches: 7. CDR3 length equals 13 residues. The CDR3 loop is CATRTGETEKLFF. The CDR3 DNA sequence: TGTGCCACTCGGACAGGGGAGACTGAAAAACTGTTTTTT.

In its sample, this clone was seen once. The V call is TRBV27, the J call TRBJ1-2, with a possible D match to TRBD1 (5 bases). CDR3 length: 16 residues. The V end was cut by 2 bases, the J end by 0 bases, with 13 bases between. Germline lookup yields CDR1 MNHEY and CDR2 SMNVEV (reference sequence). CDR3 sequence reads: CASSLRGGNPNYGYTF. The CDR3 nucleotides read TGTGCCAGCAGTTTAAGGGGAGGGAACCCTAACTATGGCTACACCTTC.

The chain recombines TRBV5-1 with TRBJ1-4, with TRBD1 matching over 7 bases. CDR1 SGHRS and CDR2 YFSETQ come from the germline V gene. Unmatched junction bases numbered 6, after V lost 4 bases and J lost 0 bases. The CDR3 length is 16 residues. CDR3 region: CASSPGQLSTNEKLFF. In DNA, the CDR3 is TGCGCCAGCAGCCCGGGACAGCTATCAACTAATGAAAAACTGTTTTTT.

The V gene is TRBV6-1, the J gene TRBJ1-6; tentatively, D is TRBD1 (5 bases). The CDR3 has 14 residues. Germline V CDR1 and CDR2: MNHNS, SASEGT. Deletions cut 1 base from V and 9 bases from J, with 10 bases between. CDR3 sequence reads: CASSEEGRFSPLHF. Written as DNA, the CDR3 is TGTGCCAGCAGTGAAGAGGGGCGTTTTTCACCCCTCCACTTT.